This entry lists 28 T cell receptor beta chains sequenced from one sample in a study of Ad26.COV2.S vaccination and SARS-CoV-2 variants. The protocol was immunoSEQ multiplex PCR, while the TCRdb copy is restricted to in-frame clones and leaves out a portion. The sample comprises roughly 380,000 clones, 80% to 90% of which are singletons, and roughly 3.3% rests with the top ten. This sample's treatment: 15 to 20 received Ad26.COV2.S at low or high dose, single or two shots; 5 received placebo; per-sample allocation not given. Following the first vaccine or placebo injection, samples were taken on day 63. Sequenced here: peripheral blood, sampled in a trial of Ad26.COV2.S vaccine versus placebo. The receptors originated from a person aged 18-65 years who received the Ad26.COV2.S COVID-19 vaccine or a placebo.

V and J are TRBV27 and TRBJ1-1; 8 positions agree with TRBD1. V trimming: 2 bases; J trimming: 1 base; junction bases outside the gene matches: 9. The CDR3 spans 17 residues. CDR1 MNHEY and CDR2 SMNVEV come from the germline V gene (reference sequence). The CDR3 here is CASSLLGQGRTNTEAFF. The CDR3 bases are TGTGCCAGCAGTTTACTCGGACAGGGTAGGACGAACACTGAAGCTTTCTTT.

The chain's CDR3 is CASSLVDSETQYF. For the CDR3, the DNA is TGTGCCAGCAGCTTAGTGGACTCAGAGACCCAGTACTTC. The V and J genes are TRBV7-9 and TRBJ2-5, with D possibly matching TRBD2 (5 bases). This CDR3 has 13 residues. Germline loops: CDR1 SEHNR, CDR2 FQNEAQ (reference sequence). Trimming removed 1 base from V and 4 bases from J, with 7 bases in between.

The sample holds one count of this clone. The rearrangement links TRBV7-2 to TRBJ2-5; no clear D gene. The CDR3 totals 12 residues. CDR1 and CDR2 from the germline V gene are SGHTA and FQGNSA. V lost 2 bases and J lost 6, with 7 bases in between. CDR3 in DNA: TGTGCCAGCAGCTTACCAGGCCAGACCCAGTACTTC. Translating gives CASSLPGQTQYF.

A single count supports this clone. The genes are TRBV10-1 and TRBJ2-7; TRBD2 matches 8 bases. The V gene end was trimmed by 2 bases and the J gene end by 4 bases; junction bases not matched to a gene: 4. The CDR3 has 14 amino acids. Germline loops: CDR1 WNHNN, CDR2 SYGVQD (reference sequence). CDR3 amino acids: CASSEGSGKYEQYF. CDR3 coding DNA: TGCGCCAGCAGTGAGGGTAGCGGGAAATACGAGCAGTACTTC.

This sequence joins TRBV28 and TRBJ2-2; 7 positions agree with TRBD2. Unmatched junction bases numbered 8, after V lost 6 bases and J lost 4 bases. CDR1 and CDR2 from the germline V gene are MDHEN and SYDVKM. The CDR3 runs to 15 residues. The chain's CDR3 is CASSGAGSGTGELFF. CDR3 nucleotides: TGTGCCAGCAGCGGAGCGGGATCGGGCACCGGGGAGCTGTTTTTT.

The genes are TRBV6-5 and TRBJ2-4; TRBD1 agrees at 7 bases. The germline gives CDR1 MNHEY, CDR2 SVGAGI. This CDR3 has 15 amino acids. J was trimmed by 0 bases and V by 7 bases; bases with no gene match: 6. The CDR3 sequence: CASNPGGLAKNIQYF. CDR3 sequence (DNA): TGTGCCAGCAATCCAGGGGGTCTAGCCAAAAACATTCAGTACTTC.

The chain has TRBV19 and TRBJ2-3; D unresolved. Germline V CDR1 and CDR2: LNHDA, SQIVND (reference sequence). This CDR3 comprises 14 residues. V lost 6 bases, J lost 6 bases, and 16 bases lay in between. The CDR3 loop reads CASRPRSHGDTQYF. CDR3 DNA: TGTGCCAGTAGGCCCCGGTCACATGGGGATACGCAGTATTTT.

The CDR3 sequence is CASSLAGTGSGNTIYF. The CDR3 coding sequence is TGCGCCAGCAGCTTGGCCGGGACCGGCTCTGGAAACACCATATATTTT. The chain recombines TRBV5-1 with TRBJ1-3; D perhaps matches TRBD1 (5 bases). V was pared by 0 bases and J by 0 bases, with 10 bases between. The CDR3 contains 16 residues. Germline CDR1 and CDR2: SGHRS and YFSETQ.

In this sample, this clone turned up once. The V gene is TRBV7-8, the J gene TRBJ2-3, with D possibly being TRBD2 (6 bases). V gave up 7 bases and J gave up 5 bases, with 25 bases separating them. Germline V lookup: CDR1 SGHVS, CDR2 FQNEAQ. CDR3 length: 17 amino acids. CDR3: CASTTPGTGLFGDTQYF. The DNA for the CDR3 is TGTGCCAGCACGACCCCAGGCACGGGACTGTTTGGAGATACGCAGTATTTT.

In its sample, this clone was seen once. The chain has TRBV20-1 and TRBJ1-1; D is unclear. From germline, CDR1 is DFQATT and CDR2 SNEGSKA (reference sequence). The CDR3 covers 11 residues. With 0 bases removed from V and 3 bases from J, the gap between germline ends came to 2 bases. CDR3: CSAREYTEAFF. The CDR3, as DNA: TGCAGTGCTAGAGAATACACTGAAGCTTTCTTT.

The chain joins TRBV9 to TRBJ2-1; 7 nucleotides line up with TRBD2. The CDR3 contains 15 residues. The germline V gene encodes CDR1 SGDLS and CDR2 YYNGEE. After removal of 4 bases from V and 0 bases from J, the junction contained 4 bases not matched to a gene. For the CDR3, the DNA is TGTGCCAGCAGCCTTCTAGCGGACTCCTACAATGAGCAGTTCTTC. As protein: CASSLLADSYNEQFF.

The rearrangement uses TRBV19 and TRBJ2-1, with 10 bases identical to TRBD2. CDR1 is LNHDA and CDR2 is SQIVND in the germline V gene (reference sequence). This CDR3 has 15 residues. V lost 7 bases, J lost 4 bases, and 7 bases stayed unmatched. This CDR3 reads CASKGPSGGYNEQFF. DNA for the CDR3: TGTGCCAGTAAAGGGCCTAGCGGGGGTTACAATGAGCAGTTCTTC.

DNA for the CDR3: TGTGCCAGCAGCTGCTTGGTAAATGGACTAGCGGGGGGGCGGGAGACCCAGTACTTC. Translating gives CASSCLVNGLAGGRETQYF. The chain is built from TRBV3-1 (or the pseudogene TRBV3-2) and TRBJ2-5; 15 bases align to TRBD2. Germline CDR1 is LGHDT and CDR2 is YNNKEL (reference sequence). The trim removed 5 bases at V and 5 bases at J, leaving 15 bases unmatched. The CDR3 is made up of 19 amino acids.

This clone was detected only a few times. The chain has TRBV30 and TRBJ1-2; TRBD1 matches at 8 bases. There are 13 residues in the CDR3. Per the germline V gene, CDR1 is GTSNPN and CDR2 is SVGIG (reference sequence). The trim removed 3 bases at V and 4 bases at J, leaving 4 bases unmatched. CDR3 sequence: CAWSAGQGYGYTF. The CDR3 DNA reads TGTGCCTGGAGCGCCGGACAGGGCTATGGCTACACCTTC.

The rearrangement uses TRBV21-1 and TRBJ1-6; the table's D call, TRBD1, has no DNA check behind it. TRBV21-1 is tagged as a pseudogene. There are 15 residues in the CDR3. The CDR3 region is CASSARTGGRSPLHF. The CDR3 DNA follows: TGTGCCAGCAGCGCCAGGACAGGGGGCAGATCACCCCTCCACTTT.

On this clone itself: The same CDR3 also results from other DNA sequences found in this sample. The CDR3 protein is CASSLSGSSYNEQFF. The CDR3 nucleotides are TGCGCCAGCAGCTTAAGCGGGAGCTCCTACAATGAGCAGTTCTTC. The chain recombines TRBV5-1 with TRBJ2-1; 8 bases agree with TRBD2. The CDR3 spans 15 residues. V was pared by 2 bases and J by 0 bases, with 1 base of the junction left unmatched. Germline V gives CDR1 SGHRS, CDR2 YFSETQ.

CDR3 residues: CASSYSNIKDSYEQYF. CDR3 DNA: TGTGCCAGCAGTTACTCGAATATAAAGGACTCCTACGAGCAGTACTTC. The V and J genes are TRBV6-2 or TRBV6-3 and TRBJ2-7; D is uncertain. V was pared by 0 bases and J by 0 bases, with 12 bases between. The CDR3 sequence is 16 residues long. Germline V gene lookup returns CDR1 MNHEY and CDR2 SVGEGT.

Only one count was recorded for this clone. V usage is TRBV5-1 and J usage is TRBJ1-2; 7 bases match TRBD1. The CDR3 is 15 residues long. V dropped 0 bases and J dropped 4; count of bases not matched to a gene: 6. Germline V gene lookup returns CDR1 SGHRS and CDR2 YFSETQ. The CDR3 DNA follows: TGCGCCAGCAGCTTGGCCCCAGGGGGAACCTATGGCTACACCTTC. It is translated as CASSLAPGGTYGYTF. Drawing the rest from reference TRBV5-1 and TRBJ1-2, the complete variable domain is KAGVTQTPRYLIKTRGQQVTLSCSPISGHRSVSWYQQTPGQGLQFLFEYFSETQRNKGNFPGRFSGRQFSNSRSEMNVSTLELGDSALYLCASSLAPGGTYGYTFGSGTRLTVV.

The chain joins TRBV7-2 to TRBJ2-7; D gene ambiguous. The CDR3 runs to 14 residues. Germline V CDR1 and CDR2: SGHTA, FQGNSA. The ends were cut back, 0 bases at V and 5 bases at J, with 11 bases in the middle. The CDR3, as DNA: TGTGCCAGCAGCTTAGCTGGGCGGTCCGACGAGCAGTACTTC. This translates into CASSLAGRSDEQYF.

V and J are TRBV2 and TRBJ1-1; D is ambiguous. CDR1 is SNHLY, CDR2 FYNNEI, per germline. V was pared by 3 bases and J by 8 bases, with 7 bases between. The CDR3 has 11 residues. The CDR3 reads CASSDYSEAFF. The CDR3 DNA is TGTGCCAGCAGTGACTACTCAGAAGCTTTCTTT.

This sequence joins TRBV6-7 and TRBJ1-2, with D perhaps TRBD1 (6 bases). TRBV6-7 is noted as an ORF with a role that remains uncertain. This CDR3 has 15 amino acids. V was clipped by 7 bases and J by 3 bases, with 18 bases between them. The CDR3 DNA follows: TGTGCCAGCATTAGGGGGTCGACATTTTACTATGGCTACACCTTC. Translating gives CASIRGSTFYYGYTF.

V gene TRBV27 combines with J gene TRBJ2-1; TRBD1 agrees at 11 bases. Unmatched junction bases numbered 9, after V lost 8 bases and J lost 6 bases. Germline assignment: CDR1 MNHEY and CDR2 SMNVEV (reference sequence). The CDR3 extends over 15 amino acids. The CDR3 reads CASVPDGTGGNEQFF. In DNA, the CDR3 is TGTGCCAGCGTCCCTGATGGGACAGGGGGCAATGAGCAGTTCTTC.

The V call is TRBV27, the J call TRBJ1-2, with unresolved D. V dropped 5 bases and J dropped 4 bases, with 5 bases sitting between them. CDR1 MNHEY and CDR2 SMNVEV come from the germline V gene (reference sequence). The CDR3 length is 11 residues. CDR3 sequence reads: CASSQGYGYTF. The DNA for the CDR3 is TGTGCCAGCAGTCAAGGCTATGGCTACACCTTC.

The chain combines TRBV7-9 with TRBJ1-5; D may be TRBD1 (5 bases). CDR3 size: 14 residues. Germline CDR1 and CDR2: SEHNR and FQNEAQ (reference sequence). Trimming removed 5 bases from V and 7 bases from J, with 15 bases in between. The CDR3 is CASSRGPAYQPQHF. Written as DNA, the CDR3 is TGTGCCAGCAGCCGGGGACCGGCCTACCAGCCCCAGCATTTT.

The chain uses TRBV7-8 and TRBJ2-2, with D perhaps TRBD1 (5 bases). The germline V gene encodes CDR1 SGHVS and CDR2 FQNEAQ. V was cut by 3 bases and J by 1 base, with 9 bases left in between. The CDR3 length is 15 residues. CDR3 amino acids: CASSFGRENTGELFF. DNA of the CDR3: TGTGCCAGCAGCTTTGGCAGGGAGAACACCGGGGAGCTGTTTTTT.

CDR3 in DNA: TGTGCCAGCAGTAGGAGAGACATTCACTCTGGAAACACCATATATTTT. This gives the protein CASSRRDIHSGNTIYF. The V call is TRBV2, the J call TRBJ1-3; no clear D gene. Looked up from germline, CDR1 is SNHLY and CDR2 is FYNNEI. V was cut by 5 bases and J by 0 bases, with 14 bases left in between. The CDR3 consists of 16 residues.

This clone was observed at least ten times. The chain carries TRBV2 and TRBJ2-7; D is undetermined. Trimming shortened V by 5 bases and J by 4 bases, and 15 bases separated the two germline ends. This CDR3 has 14 amino acids. Germline CDR1 and CDR2: SNHLY and FYNNEI. The CDR3 region has the DNA TGTGCCAGCAGTACTTGGCAGGCGGCTTACGAGCAGTACTTC. Its protein product is CASSTWQAAYEQYF.

The V gene is TRBV6-6, the J gene TRBJ2-5, with D unresolved. Germline V CDR1 and CDR2: MNHNY, SVGAGI (reference sequence). The V end lost 5 bases, the J end lost 5 bases, and 6 bases lay between the germline ends. CDR3 length equals 11 residues. CDR3 region: CASSPRETQYF. Written as DNA, the CDR3 is TGTGCCAGCAGTCCCCGGGAGACCCAGTACTTC.